This TCR beta chain was retrieved from a study of OX40 agonist ivuxolimab in advanced cancers. Study in general: Patients assigned to dose escalation were diagnosed with hepatocellular carcinoma, melanoma, renal cell or head and neck cancer. Study-wide findings and caveats: Determination of antigen specificity was not performed for the expanded peripheral T cells.

This CDR3 contains 13 residues. Trimming removed 1 base at V and 10 bases at J, with 11 bases between. Germline lookup yields CDR1 SGHVS and CDR2 FNYEAQ. Prior autoimmune disease or systemic immunosuppression barred patients. There are a few counts of this clone. Antigen unknown. Other nucleotide sequences from this sample produce the same CDR3. Sequencing used immunoSEQ multiplex PCR; TCRdb keeps in-frame clones, though not all of them. The sample yields fewer than 80,000 clones, roughly 84% seen once. The starting material was CD4+ or CD8+ T cells sorted from blood, obtained in a trial of the OX40 agonist ivuxolimab. This receptor was identified in an adult with an advanced solid tumor such as melanoma, head and neck, liver or kidney cancer. The rearrangement links TRBV7-6 to TRBJ2-1, with D possibly TRBD1 on 5 matching bases. DNA of the CDR3: TGTGCCAGCAGCTTAGTTGGGGCTGGGGAGCAGTTCTTC. This gives the protein CASSLVGAGEQFF. The full variable domain, in which reference TRBV7-6 and TRBJ2-1 provide the parts outside the CDR3, is GAGVSQSPRYKVTKRGQDVALRCDPISGHVSLYWYRQALGQGPEFLTYFNYEAQQDKSGLPNDRFSAERPEGSISTLTIQRTEQRDSAMYRCASSLVGAGEQFFGPGTRLTVL.